Sequencing of this T cell receptor beta chain was carried out in a study of response to subunit inactivated influenza vaccine. Broader study findings: There was a suggestion from the authors that each seasonal influenza vaccination recruits few new T cells.

One entry per CDR3 protein results from TCRdb running MiXCR on the RT-PCR reads. Among 430,000 or so distinct CDR3 sequences listed, about 10% were seen once. A few counts support this clonotype. As yet, its antigen is unknown. With 5 bases removed from V and 3 bases from J, the gap between germline ends came to 11 bases. The CDR3 runs 13 residues. CDR1 KGHSH and CDR2 LQKENI come from the germline V gene. The clonotype comes from a man aged 50-60 years who received an inactivated influenza vaccine. The sample was PBMCs from blood, taken 45 days after vaccination. The V gene is TRBV18, the J gene TRBJ2-7; maybe TRBD2 (5 bases). The CDR3 DNA reads as TGTGCCAGCTCAAACGGACTGAGCTACGAGCAGTACTTC. It yields the protein CASSNGLSYEQYF. The full variable domain, with the rest looked up from reference TRBV18 and TRBJ2-7, is NAGVMQNPRHLVRRRGQEARLRCSPMKGHSHVYWYRQLPEEGLKFMVYLQKENIIDESGMPKERFSAEFPKEGPSILRIQQVVRGDSAAYFCASSNGLSYEQYFGPGTRLTVT.